The sample holds many counts of the clone carrying this T cell receptor (beta chain). Its cognate antigen is unknown. Lactation, pregnancy, other autoimmune disease or uncontrolled infection excluded patients. Out of more than 8 ml of fresh peripheral blood came the PBMCs. V dropped 6 bases and J dropped 1 base, with 12 bases sitting between them. Germline values: CDR1 MNHEY, CDR2 SMNVEV (reference sequence). There are 14 residues in the CDR3. The entry originates in a study of T cells in Graves' hyperthyroidism and ophthalmopathy. Study-wide results and caveats: Blood shared most expanded thyroid clonotypes above 0.001. Ophthalmopathy, which appeared later, was predicted by the model a median roughly 6.6 months before onset.

What was amplified from RNA transcripts were TCR beta CDR3 regions. With the HTBI primer set, the TCR CDR3 went through a first round of RT-PCR. TCRdb called the multiplex PCR reads again in MiXCR, with one record for every CDR3 protein. Altogether 550,000 to 850,000 distinct CDR3 sequences are present, 18% being singletons, with the ten largest covering 16%. The chain combines TRBV27 with TRBJ1-1; D is perhaps TRBD1 (6 bases). The sequence was collected from a woman between 45 and 65 years old with Graves' hyperthyroidism that later progressed to Graves' ophthalmopathy. Sequenced material: blood. In DNA, the CDR3 is TGTGCCAGCAGAAGGGGGGTTTGGAACACTGAAGCTTTCTTT. Its translation is CASRRGVWNTEAFF.